Detailed here is one TCR beta chain. The J segment lost 2 bases and the V segment lost 6 bases, leaving 11 bases of the junction unmatched. There are 15 residues in the CDR3. The germline CDR1 and CDR2 sequences are DFQATT and SNEGSKA (reference sequence). This sample was taken from a study of human T cells and chemical hapten exposure. MiXCR, run by TCRdb on the RACE reads, gives a single entry per CDR3 protein. The data contain about 69,000 distinct CDR3 sequences, around a tenth of them singletons. Time point indicated: patch test 2, 6 weeks after DPC sensitization. Treatment in this sample: therapeutic diphenylcyclopropenone sensitization with weekly scalp DPC.

The sequence was obtained from a woman between 45 and 60 years old with alopecia areata. Some clones in this sample may be carry-over from other donors' samples. The input for sequencing was whole blood, taken in connection with sensitization to the hapten diphenylcyclopropenone (DPC). V usage is TRBV20-1 and J usage is TRBJ2-7; 9 bases map to TRBD2. Written as DNA, the CDR3 is TGCAGTGCCCAAGGAGAAGCGGGAGGTACCTACGAGCAGTACTTC. As protein: CSAQGEAGGTYEQYF.